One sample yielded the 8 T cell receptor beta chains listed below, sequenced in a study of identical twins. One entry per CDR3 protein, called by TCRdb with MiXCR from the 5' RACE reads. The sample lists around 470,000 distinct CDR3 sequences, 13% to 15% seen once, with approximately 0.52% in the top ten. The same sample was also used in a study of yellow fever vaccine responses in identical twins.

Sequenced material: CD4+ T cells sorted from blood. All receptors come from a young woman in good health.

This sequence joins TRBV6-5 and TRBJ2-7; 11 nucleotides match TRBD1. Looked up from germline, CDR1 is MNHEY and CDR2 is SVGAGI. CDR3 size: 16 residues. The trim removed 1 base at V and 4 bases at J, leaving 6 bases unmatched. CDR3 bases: TGTGCCAGCAGTTACTATCGGGACAGGGGGTTGTACGAGCAGTACTTC. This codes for CASSYYRDRGLYEQYF.

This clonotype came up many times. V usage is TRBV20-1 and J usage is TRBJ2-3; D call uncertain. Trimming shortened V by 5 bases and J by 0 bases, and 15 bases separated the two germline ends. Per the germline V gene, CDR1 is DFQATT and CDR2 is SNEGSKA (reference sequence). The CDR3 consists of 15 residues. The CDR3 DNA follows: TGCAGTGCTCACGACCCACCCACTAGCACAGATACGCAGTATTTT. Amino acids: CSAHDPPTSTDTQYF.

CDR3 DNA: TGTGCCACCAGTGATTCTCGGTTTTTCGAGACCCAGTACTTC. It is translated as CATSDSRFFETQYF. The chain is built from TRBV24-1 and TRBJ2-5; unclear D gene. With 2 bases removed from V and 5 bases from J, the gap between germline ends came to 11 bases. The germline V gene encodes CDR1 KGHDR and CDR2 SFDVKD. The CDR3 is made up of 14 amino acids.

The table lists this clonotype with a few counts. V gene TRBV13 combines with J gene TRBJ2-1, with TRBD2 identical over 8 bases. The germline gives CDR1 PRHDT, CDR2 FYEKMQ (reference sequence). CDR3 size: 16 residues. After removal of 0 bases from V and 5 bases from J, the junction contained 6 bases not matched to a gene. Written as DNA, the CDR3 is TGTGCCAGCAGCTTAGGCGGCGGGGGGCTGAACAATGAGCAGTTCTTC. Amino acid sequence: CASSLGGGGLNNEQFF.

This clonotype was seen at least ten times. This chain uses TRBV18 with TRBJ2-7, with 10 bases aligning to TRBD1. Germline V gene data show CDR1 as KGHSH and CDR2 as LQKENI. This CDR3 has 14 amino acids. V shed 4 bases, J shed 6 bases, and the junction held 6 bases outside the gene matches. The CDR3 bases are TGTGCCAGCTCACTCGGACAGGGGGTTATCGAGCAGTACTTC. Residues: CASSLGQGVIEQYF.

The CDR3 protein is CASSLDRTSYEQYF. Written as DNA, the CDR3 is TGCGCCAGCAGCTTGGACAGGACTTCCTACGAGCAGTACTTC. The genes are TRBV5-1 and TRBJ2-7, with D perhaps assigned TRBD1 or TRBD2 (5 bases each). Trimming took off 0 bases at V and 1 base at J, with 8 bases between the two ends. Germline V gene sequence: CDR1 SGHRS, CDR2 YFSETQ. The CDR3 covers 14 residues.

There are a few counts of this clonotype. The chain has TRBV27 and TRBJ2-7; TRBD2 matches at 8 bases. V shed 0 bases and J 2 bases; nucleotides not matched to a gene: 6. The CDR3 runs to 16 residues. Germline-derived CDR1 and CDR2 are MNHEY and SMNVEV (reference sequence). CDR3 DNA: TGTGCCAGCAGTTTATCTAGCGGGACTAAAACCTACGAGCAGTACTTC. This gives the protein CASSLSSGTKTYEQYF.

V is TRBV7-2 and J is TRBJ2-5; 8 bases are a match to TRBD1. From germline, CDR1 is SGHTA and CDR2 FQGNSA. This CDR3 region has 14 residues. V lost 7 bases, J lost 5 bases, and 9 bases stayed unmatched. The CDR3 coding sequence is TGTGCCAGCACCCCCCCGGACAGGGAGGAGACCCAGTACTTC. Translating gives CASTPPDREETQYF.